The 18 T cell receptor beta chains given below trace back to one sample, sequenced in a study of blood T cells in healthy people across ages. Next came a second PCR, run for about 6 to 11 cycles, which used a sample-barcoded 5' primer along with a J-beta primer mix. TCRdb reprocessed the 5' RACE reads with MiXCR, giving one entry per CDR3 protein. The top ten clones hold approximately 32% of a sample with about 680,000 distinct CDR3 sequences, around 45% of them seen once. Sequenced input: blood. These receptor sequences come from a woman aged 55 to 70 in good health.

This clonotype came up a few times. The V call is TRBV12-3 or TRBV12-4, the J call TRBJ2-7; no reliable D call. Between the trimmed V and J ends, which lost 2 bases and 3 bases, there was a span of 8 bases. The CDR3 consists of 13 residues. CDR3 amino acids: CASSLSPGYEQYF. CDR3 nucleotides: TGTGCCAGCAGTTTAAGCCCGGGCTACGAGCAGTACTTC.

The chain joins TRBV6-2 or TRBV6-3 to TRBJ2-3; the D gene could be TRBD1 or TRBD2 (5 bases each). Germline-derived CDR1 and CDR2 are MNHEY and SVGEGT. The CDR3 loop spans 20 amino acids. The germline V and J ends were trimmed by 7 bases and 0 bases, with 29 bases remaining between them. The CDR3 sequence is CASKITPGHDPRTSTDTQYF. DNA for the CDR3: TGTGCCAGCAAGATAACCCCGGGGCACGATCCTAGAACTAGCACAGATACGCAGTATTTT.

This clonotype came up a few times. The rearrangement joins TRBV6-2 or TRBV6-3 to TRBJ2-7; 8 nucleotides match TRBD2. Germline CDR1 and CDR2: MNHEY and SVGEGT. This CDR3 contains 16 residues. V shed 0 bases, J shed 7 bases, and the junction held 11 bases outside the gene matches. The CDR3 spells CASSYSNLAGYNEQYF. Here the CDR3 DNA reads TGTGCCAGCAGTTACTCGAATCTAGCGGGTTACAATGAGCAGTACTTC.

The chain joins TRBV7-2 to TRBJ1-1; tentatively, D is TRBD1 (5 bases). V was pared by 2 bases and J by 7 bases, with 11 bases between. This CDR3 comprises 13 residues. The germline V gene has CDR1 SGHTA and CDR2 FQGNSA. The DNA for the CDR3 is TGTGCCAGCAGCTTACCCGGGACGCTTGAAGCTTTCTTT. It translates to CASSLPGTLEAFF.

This clonotype was recorded a few times. The chain uses TRBV29-1 and TRBJ2-7, with D possibly TRBD1 on 6 matching bases. V was clipped by 7 bases and J by 2 bases, with 15 bases between them. CDR1 is SQVTM, CDR2 ANQGSEA, per germline. The CDR3 runs 13 residues. The CDR3: CSGKQGGAYEQYF. DNA for the CDR3: TGCAGCGGCAAACAGGGCGGCGCCTACGAGCAGTACTTC.

CDR3 sequence (DNA): TGTGCCAGCAGTGAAGGGTCCGACATCCAGACCTACGAGCAGTACTTC. It encodes CASSEGSDIQTYEQYF. V gene TRBV2 combines with J gene TRBJ2-7; no clear D. Germline V CDR1 and CDR2: SNHLY, FYNNEI. The ends were cut back, 1 base at V and 2 bases at J, with 15 bases in the middle. There are 16 residues in the CDR3.

This chain joins TRBV2 and TRBJ1-2; D may be TRBD1 (6 bases). The CDR3 runs to 17 residues. Germline V gene sequence: CDR1 SNHLY, CDR2 FYNNEI. Trimming removed 2 bases at V and 2 bases at J, with 18 bases between. CDR3 nucleotides: TGTGCCAGCAGTGAAAGGTTTGGGGGGGCCAGCAACTATGGCTACACCTTC. Protein product: CASSERFGGASNYGYTF. Full variable domain (rest looked up from reference TRBV2 and TRBJ1-2): EPEVTQTPSHQVTQMGQEVILRCVPISNHLYFYWYRQILGQKVEFLVSFYNNEISEKSEIFDDQFSVERPDGSNFTLKIRSTKLEDSAMYFCASSERFGGASNYGYTFGSGTRLTVV.

V is TRBV20-1 and J is TRBJ2-7; 7 bases are shared with TRBD1. Germline V gives CDR1 DFQATT, CDR2 SNEGSKA (reference sequence). Trimming cost V 0 bases and J 1 base; bases outside gene matches: 9. This CDR3 has 16 residues. Here the CDR3 DNA reads TGCAGTGCTAGAGATAGGATGACAGGGTGGTCCTACGAGCAGTACTTC. It encodes CSARDRMTGWSYEQYF.

The rearrangement links TRBV20-1 to TRBJ1-6, with a tentative D call TRBD1 (6 bases). The germline V gene encodes CDR1 DFQATT and CDR2 SNEGSKA (reference sequence). The CDR3 is made up of 14 amino acids. Trimming left V 3 bases short and J 5 bases short, with 11 bases between. The CDR3 DNA sequence: TGCAGTGCTAGTTACAGGGAAGATAATTCACCCCTCCACTTT. Translating gives CSASYREDNSPLHF.

Turning to this clonotype: One end of the junction does not line up with germline, which may come from a read error. The gene calls are TRBV6-5 and TRBJ1-5; 12 nucleotides agree with TRBD1. The CDR3 is 14 amino acids. Germline lookup yields CDR1 MNHEY and CDR2 SVGAGI. The CDR3 DNA reads TGTGCCAGCAGACCGGGACAGGGGGCTCAGCCCCGGCATTTT. It yields the protein CASRPGQGAQPRHF.

The V gene is TRBV28, the J gene TRBJ2-4, with 8 bases fitting TRBD1. Unmatched junction bases numbered 6, after V lost 5 bases and J lost 0 bases. Germline CDR1 and CDR2: MDHEN and SYDVKM. There are 16 residues in the CDR3. CDR3 protein: CASSPGTGGAKNIQYF. The CDR3 region has the DNA TGTGCCAGCAGTCCTGGGACAGGTGGAGCCAAAAACATTCAGTACTTC.

The chain combines TRBV20-1 with TRBJ2-2; 8 bases are a match to TRBD1. The CDR3 spans 17 residues. V lost 0 bases, J lost 6 bases, and 12 bases stayed unmatched. Germline V gene sequence: CDR1 DFQATT, CDR2 SNEGSKA (reference sequence). CDR3 region: CSARDRGRGLLAGELFF. CDR3 coding DNA: TGCAGTGCTAGAGATCGTGGCAGGGGGCTATTGGCCGGGGAGCTGTTTTTT.

The chain has TRBV14 and TRBJ2-3; TRBD2 might be the D (6 bases). The CDR3 spans 15 residues. The ends were cut back, 1 base at V and 7 bases at J, with 15 bases in the middle. Germline V gene data show CDR1 as SGHDN and CDR2 as FVKESK. CDR3: CASSQVAGPRYTQYF. In nucleotides, the CDR3 is TGTGCCAGCAGCCAAGTTGCGGGGCCGCGTTATACGCAGTATTTT. The whole variable domain, filled in from reference TRBV14 and TRBJ2-3, reads EAGVTQFPSHSVIEKGQTVTLRCDPISGHDNLYWYRRVMGKEIKFLLHFVKESKQDESGMPNNRFLAERTGGTYSTLKVQPAELEDSGVYFCASSQVAGPRYTQYFGPGTRLTVL.

In this sample, this clonotype turned up once. This chain connects TRBV20-1 to TRBJ1-2; tentative D call: TRBD1 (6 bases). CDR3 size: 11 residues. CDR1 DFQATT and CDR2 SNEGSKA come from the germline V gene (reference sequence). V shed 2 bases and J shed 8 bases, with 9 bases lying between them. The CDR3 is CSARWGGGYTF. For the CDR3, the DNA is TGCAGTGCTAGATGGGGGGGCGGCTACACCTTC.

This chain connects TRBV15 to TRBJ2-1, with 10 positions matching TRBD2. The CDR3 has 14 residues. V was pared by 3 bases and J by 10 bases, with 6 bases of the junction left unmatched. Germline-derived CDR1 and CDR2 are LNHNV and YYDKDF (reference sequence). CDR3 sequence: CATSRLAGAWEQFF. Here the CDR3 DNA reads TGTGCCACCAGCAGGCTAGCGGGAGCTTGGGAGCAGTTCTTC.

The chain employs TRBV7-2 and TRBJ1-6; 9 positions match TRBD1. Trimming took 6 bases from V and 11 from J; bases not matched to a gene: 11. The CDR3 totals 15 residues. CDR1 is SGHTA, CDR2 FQGNSA, per germline. In nucleotides, the CDR3 is TGTGCCAGCAGGTTCCCCGGGACAGGGTGGACACCCCTCCACTTT. This sequence encodes CASRFPGTGWTPLHF. The variable domain in full, completed from reference TRBV7-2 and TRBJ1-6, reads GAGVSQSPSNKVTEKGKDVELRCDPISGHTALYWYRQSLGQGLEFLIYFQGNSAPDKSGLPSDRFSAERTGGSVSTLTIQRTQQEDSAVYLCASRFPGTGWTPLHFGNGTRLTVT.

This clonotype came up a few times. The chain uses TRBV5-5 and TRBJ2-7; D not certain. The V end lost 3 bases, the J end lost 2 bases, and 18 bases lay between the germline ends. Germline CDR1 and CDR2: SGHKS and YYEKEE (reference sequence). The CDR3 totals 16 residues. The CDR3 here is CASSSTFSSATYEQYF. Here the CDR3 DNA reads TGTGCCAGCAGCTCCACGTTCTCGTCAGCGACCTACGAGCAGTACTTC.

V usage is TRBV29-1 and J usage is TRBJ2-3, with 10 bases that match TRBD2. CDR3 length: 15 residues. Germline V CDR1 and CDR2: SQVTM, ANQGSEA. V was pared by 5 bases and J by 0 bases, with 5 bases of the junction left unmatched. CDR3 sequence: CSVSGLADSTDTQYF. The DNA for the CDR3 is TGCAGCGTTAGCGGACTAGCGGATAGCACAGATACGCAGTATTTT.